This TCR beta chain comes out of a study of vaccination effects on CD4 cells after COVID-19. Culturing for 10 to 11 days preceded CD4+ T cell isolation. This clone came up once. The antigen is not known. The method was immunoSEQ multiplex PCR; TCRdb's version includes in-frame clones alone and lacks a portion of them. The repertoire holds some 26,000 clones, roughly 73% seen once, with approximately 10% in the top ten. This CDR3 is built from 13 residues. The ends were cut back, 3 bases at V and 5 bases at J, with 9 bases in the middle. Germline V CDR1 and CDR2: LNHNV, YYDKDF (reference sequence). Broader study findings: The study found that only 1 of 255 vaccine-induced clones from healthy vaccinees cross-reacted with common cold coronaviruses.

The sequence came from a human donor who received a COVID-19 vaccine. The source was CD4+ T cells from PBMCs cultured without peptide, collected before COVID-19 vaccination. J is TRBJ2-3 and V is TRBV15; D gene ambiguous. CDR3 nucleotide sequence: TGTGCCACCAGCAGTCAGAAAGGAGATACGCAGTATTTT. It yields the protein CATSSQKGDTQYF. Filled out from reference TRBV15 and TRBJ2-3, the complete variable domain reads DAMVIQNPRYQVTQFGKPVTLSCSQTLNHNVMYWYQQKSSQAPKLLFHYYDKDFNNEADTPDNFQSRRPNTSFCFLDIRSPGLGDTAMYLCATSSQKGDTQYFGPGTRLTVL.